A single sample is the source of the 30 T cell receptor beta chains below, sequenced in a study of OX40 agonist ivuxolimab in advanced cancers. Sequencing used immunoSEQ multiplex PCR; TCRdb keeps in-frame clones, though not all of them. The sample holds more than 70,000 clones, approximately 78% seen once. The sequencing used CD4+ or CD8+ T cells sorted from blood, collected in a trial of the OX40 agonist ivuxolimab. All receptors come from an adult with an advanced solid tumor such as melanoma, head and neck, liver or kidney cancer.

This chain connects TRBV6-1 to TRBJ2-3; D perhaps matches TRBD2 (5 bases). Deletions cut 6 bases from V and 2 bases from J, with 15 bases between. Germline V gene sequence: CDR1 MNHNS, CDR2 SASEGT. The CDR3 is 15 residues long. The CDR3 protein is CASRPFEGYTDTQYF. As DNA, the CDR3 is TGTGCCAGCAGGCCCTTCGAGGGTTACACAGATACGCAGTATTTT.

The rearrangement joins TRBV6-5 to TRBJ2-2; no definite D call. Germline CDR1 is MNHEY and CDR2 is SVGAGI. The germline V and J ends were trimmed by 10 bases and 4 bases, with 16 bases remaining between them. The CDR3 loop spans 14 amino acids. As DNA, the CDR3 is TGTGCCACCATAGGGTCTTCGGTCACCGGGGAGCTGTTTTTT. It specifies CATIGSSVTGELFF.

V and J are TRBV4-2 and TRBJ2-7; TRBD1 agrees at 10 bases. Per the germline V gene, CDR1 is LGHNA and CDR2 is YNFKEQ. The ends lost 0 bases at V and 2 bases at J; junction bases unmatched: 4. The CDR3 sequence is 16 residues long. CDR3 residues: CASSQDGTGAAYEQYF. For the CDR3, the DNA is TGTGCCAGCAGCCAAGATGGGACAGGGGCGGCCTACGAGCAGTACTTC.

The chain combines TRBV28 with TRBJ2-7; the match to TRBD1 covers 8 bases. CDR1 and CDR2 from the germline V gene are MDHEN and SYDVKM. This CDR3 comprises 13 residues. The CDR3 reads CATTGTGLNEQYF. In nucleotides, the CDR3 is TGTGCGACGACCGGGACAGGTCTTAACGAGCAGTACTTC.

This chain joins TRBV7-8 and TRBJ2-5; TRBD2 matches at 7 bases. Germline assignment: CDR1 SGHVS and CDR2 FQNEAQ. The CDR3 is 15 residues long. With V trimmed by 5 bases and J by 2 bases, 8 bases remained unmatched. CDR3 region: CASSPFRGEQETQYF. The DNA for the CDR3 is TGTGCCAGCAGCCCCTTTCGGGGGGAGCAAGAGACCCAGTACTTC.

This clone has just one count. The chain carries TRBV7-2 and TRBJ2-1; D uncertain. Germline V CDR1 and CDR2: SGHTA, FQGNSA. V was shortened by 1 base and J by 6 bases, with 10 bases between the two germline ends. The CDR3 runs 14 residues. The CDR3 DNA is TGTGCCAGCAGCTTAGGGGGTAGTATCAATGAGCAGTTCTTC. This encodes CASSLGGSINEQFF.

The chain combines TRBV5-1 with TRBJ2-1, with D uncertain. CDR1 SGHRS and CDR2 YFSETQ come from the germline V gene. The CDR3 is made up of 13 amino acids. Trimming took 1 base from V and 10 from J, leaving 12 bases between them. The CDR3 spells CASSLFLAREQFF. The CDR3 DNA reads TGCGCCAGCAGCTTGTTCCTCGCACGGGAGCAGTTCTTC.

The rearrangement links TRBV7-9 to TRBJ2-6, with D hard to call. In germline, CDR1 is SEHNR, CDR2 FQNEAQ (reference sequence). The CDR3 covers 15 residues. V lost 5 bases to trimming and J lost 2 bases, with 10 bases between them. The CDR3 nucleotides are TGTGCCAGCAGCCCCCCCGGTGCTGGGGCCAACGTCCTGACTTTC. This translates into CASSPPGAGANVLTF.

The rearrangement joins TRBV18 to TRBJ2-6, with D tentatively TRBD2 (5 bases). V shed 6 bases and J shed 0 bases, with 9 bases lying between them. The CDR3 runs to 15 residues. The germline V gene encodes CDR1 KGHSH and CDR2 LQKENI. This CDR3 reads CASSRASSGANVLTF. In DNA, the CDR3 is TGTGCCAGCTCGAGGGCCTCCTCTGGGGCCAACGTCCTGACTTTC.

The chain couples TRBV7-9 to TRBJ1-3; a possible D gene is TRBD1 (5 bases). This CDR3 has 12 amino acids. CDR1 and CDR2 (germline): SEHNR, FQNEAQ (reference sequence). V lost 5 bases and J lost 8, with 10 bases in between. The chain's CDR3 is CASSAQGDTIYF. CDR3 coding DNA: TGTGCCAGCAGCGCACAAGGGGACACCATATATTTT.

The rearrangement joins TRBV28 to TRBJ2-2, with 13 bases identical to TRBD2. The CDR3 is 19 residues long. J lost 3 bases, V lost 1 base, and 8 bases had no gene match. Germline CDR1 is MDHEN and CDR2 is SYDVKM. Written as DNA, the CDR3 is TGTGCCAGCAGTTTATTTGGACTAGCGGGAGTGGGCGACACCGGGGAGCTGTTTTTT. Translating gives CASSLFGLAGVGDTGELFF.

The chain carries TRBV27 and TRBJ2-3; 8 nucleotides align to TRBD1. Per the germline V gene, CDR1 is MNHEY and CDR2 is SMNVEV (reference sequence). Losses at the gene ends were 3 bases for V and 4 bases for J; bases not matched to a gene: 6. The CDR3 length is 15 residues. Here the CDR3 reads CASSFLDRDSDTQYF. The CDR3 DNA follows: TGTGCCAGCAGTTTTTTGGACAGGGATTCAGATACGCAGTATTTT.

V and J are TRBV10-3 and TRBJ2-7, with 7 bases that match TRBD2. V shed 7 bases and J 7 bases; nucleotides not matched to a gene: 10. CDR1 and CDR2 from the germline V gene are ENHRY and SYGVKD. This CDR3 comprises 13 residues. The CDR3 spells CAITRGSGEEQYF. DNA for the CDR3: TGTGCCATCACGAGAGGCAGCGGGGAGGAGCAGTACTTC.

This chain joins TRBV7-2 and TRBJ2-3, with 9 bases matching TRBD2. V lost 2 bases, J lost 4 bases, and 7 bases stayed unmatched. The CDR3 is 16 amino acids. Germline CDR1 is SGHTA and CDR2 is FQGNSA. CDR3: CASSLYSGSGADTQYF. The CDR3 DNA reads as TGTGCCAGCAGCTTATATAGCGGGAGTGGTGCAGATACGCAGTATTTT.

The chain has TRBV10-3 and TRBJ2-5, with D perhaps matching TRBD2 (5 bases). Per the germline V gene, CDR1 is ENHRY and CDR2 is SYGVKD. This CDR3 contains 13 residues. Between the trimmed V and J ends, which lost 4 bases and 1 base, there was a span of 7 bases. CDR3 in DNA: TGTGCCATCAGTGGGACTGGCCAAGAGACCCAGTACTTC. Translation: CAISGTGQETQYF.

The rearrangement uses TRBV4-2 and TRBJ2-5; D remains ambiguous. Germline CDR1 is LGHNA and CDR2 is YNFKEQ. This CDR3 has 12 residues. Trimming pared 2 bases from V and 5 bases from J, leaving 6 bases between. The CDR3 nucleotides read TGTGCCAGCAGCCAATCACGGGAGACCCAGTACTTC. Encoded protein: CASSQSRETQYF.

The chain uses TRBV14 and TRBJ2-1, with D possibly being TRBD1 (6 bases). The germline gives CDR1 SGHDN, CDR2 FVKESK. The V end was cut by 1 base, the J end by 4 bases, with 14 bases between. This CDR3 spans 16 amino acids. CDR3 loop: CASSQVMGAVYNEQFF. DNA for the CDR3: TGTGCCAGCAGCCAAGTGATGGGGGCCGTGTACAATGAGCAGTTCTTC. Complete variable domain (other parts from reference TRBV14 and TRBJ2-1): EAGVTQFPSHSVIEKGQTVTLRCDPISGHDNLYWYRRVMGKEIKFLLHFVKESKQDESGMPNNRFLAERTGGTYSTLKVQPAELEDSGVYFCASSQVMGAVYNEQFFGPGTRLTVL.

The CDR3 DNA reads TGTGCCAGCAGCGTCGCCCCAGGGGCTGGGGAGACCCAGTACTTC. Translation gives CASSVAPGAGETQYF. V gene TRBV9 combines with J gene TRBJ2-5; D possibly corresponds to TRBD1 (6 bases). The CDR3 has 15 residues. Trimming took 2 bases from V and 5 from J, leaving 16 bases between them. From germline, CDR1 is SGDLS and CDR2 YYNGEE.

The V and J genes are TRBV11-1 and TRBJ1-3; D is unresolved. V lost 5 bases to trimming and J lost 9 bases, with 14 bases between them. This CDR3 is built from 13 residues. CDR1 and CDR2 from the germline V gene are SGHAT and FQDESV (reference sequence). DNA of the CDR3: TGTGCCAGCAGCGAAGCGGCCACGGCCACCATATATTTT. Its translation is CASSEAATATIYF. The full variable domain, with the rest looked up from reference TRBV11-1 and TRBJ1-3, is EAEVAQSPRYKITEKSQAVAFWCDPISGHATLYWYRQILGQGPELLVQFQDESVVDDSQLPKDRFSAERLKGVDSTLKIQPAELGDSAMYLCASSEAATATIYFGEGSWLTVV.

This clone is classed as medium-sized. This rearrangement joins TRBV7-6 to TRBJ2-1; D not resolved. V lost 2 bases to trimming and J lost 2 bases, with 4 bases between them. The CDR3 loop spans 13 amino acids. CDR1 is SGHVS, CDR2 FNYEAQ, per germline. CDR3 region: CASSLSAYNEQFF. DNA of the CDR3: TGTGCCAGCAGCTTATCTGCCTACAATGAGCAGTTCTTC.

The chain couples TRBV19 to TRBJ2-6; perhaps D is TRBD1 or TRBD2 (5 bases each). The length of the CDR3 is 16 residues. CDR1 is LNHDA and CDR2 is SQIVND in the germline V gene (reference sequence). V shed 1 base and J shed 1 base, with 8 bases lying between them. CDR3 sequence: CASSIGWGSGANVLTF. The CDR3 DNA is TGTGCCAGTAGTATAGGGTGGGGGTCTGGGGCCAACGTCCTGACTTTC.

CDR3 loop: CASSLGQLAGGTNEQFF. DNA of the CDR3: TGTGCCAGCAGCTTGGGACAACTAGCGGGAGGCACAAATGAGCAGTTCTTC. This chain uses TRBV7-2 with TRBJ2-1; 12 bases match TRBD2. This CDR3 has 17 amino acids. The germline gives CDR1 SGHTA, CDR2 FQGNSA. The junction had 10 bases not matched to a gene; V was cut back by 3 bases and J by 7 bases.

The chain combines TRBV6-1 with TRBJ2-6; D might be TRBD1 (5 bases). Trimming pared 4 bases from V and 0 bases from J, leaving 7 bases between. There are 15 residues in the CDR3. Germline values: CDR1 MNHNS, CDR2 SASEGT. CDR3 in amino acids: CASSGQFSGANVLTF. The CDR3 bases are TGTGCCAGCAGTGGACAGTTCTCTGGGGCCAACGTCCTGACTTTC.

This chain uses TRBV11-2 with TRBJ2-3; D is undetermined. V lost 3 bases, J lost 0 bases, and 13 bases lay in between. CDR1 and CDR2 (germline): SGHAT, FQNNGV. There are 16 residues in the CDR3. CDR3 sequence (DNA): TGTGCCAGCAGCTTGTCCCGGCGGACGAGCACAGATACGCAGTATTTT. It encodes CASSLSRRTSTDTQYF.

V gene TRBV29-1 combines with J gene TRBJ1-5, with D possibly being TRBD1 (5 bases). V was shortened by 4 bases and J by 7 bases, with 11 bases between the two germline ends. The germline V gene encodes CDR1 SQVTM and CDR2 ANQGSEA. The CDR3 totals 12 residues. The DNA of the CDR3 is TGCAGCGTTGGGGGCGAGGGGCAGCCCCAGCATTTT. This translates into CSVGGEGQPQHF.

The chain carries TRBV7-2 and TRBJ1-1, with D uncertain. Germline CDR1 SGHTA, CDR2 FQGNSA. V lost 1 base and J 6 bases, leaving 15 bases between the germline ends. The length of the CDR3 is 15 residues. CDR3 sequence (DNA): TGTGCCAGCAGCTTAGTTGGGGTAGGGATTCCTGAAGCTTTCTTT. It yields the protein CASSLVGVGIPEAFF.

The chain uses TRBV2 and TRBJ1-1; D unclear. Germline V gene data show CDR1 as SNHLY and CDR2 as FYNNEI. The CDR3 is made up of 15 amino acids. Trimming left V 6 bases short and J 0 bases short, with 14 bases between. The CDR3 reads CASSHQGYLNTEAFF. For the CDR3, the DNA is TGTGCCAGCAGCCACCAAGGGTATCTGAACACTGAAGCTTTCTTT.

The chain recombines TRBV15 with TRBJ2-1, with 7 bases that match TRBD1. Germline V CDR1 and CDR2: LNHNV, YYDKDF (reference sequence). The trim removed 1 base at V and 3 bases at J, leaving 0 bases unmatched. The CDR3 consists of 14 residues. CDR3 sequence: CATSRGDSYNEQFF. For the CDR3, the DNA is TGTGCCACCAGCAGAGGGGACAGCTACAATGAGCAGTTCTTC.

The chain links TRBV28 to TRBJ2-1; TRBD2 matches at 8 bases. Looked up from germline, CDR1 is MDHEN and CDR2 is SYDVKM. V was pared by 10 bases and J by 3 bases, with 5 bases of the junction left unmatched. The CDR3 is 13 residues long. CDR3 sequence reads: CATGGGVYNEQFF. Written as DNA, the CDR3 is TGTGCCACCGGGGGGGGTGTCTACAATGAGCAGTTCTTC.

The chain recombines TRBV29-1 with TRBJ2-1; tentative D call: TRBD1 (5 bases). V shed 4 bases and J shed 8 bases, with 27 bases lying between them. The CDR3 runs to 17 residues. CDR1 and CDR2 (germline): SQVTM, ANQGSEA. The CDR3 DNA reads TGCAGCGTTGTAAGAGCAAGGGGCACAACCGGCCGTCATGAGCAGTTCTTC. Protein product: CSVVRARGTTGRHEQFF.